These T cell receptor beta chains were read from a single sample in a study of T-cell reconstitution after alpha-beta-depleted transplantation in children. TCRdb independently ran MiXCR on the PCR reads; one entry per CDR3 protein. The sample shows about 27,000 distinct CDR3 sequences, around 6.3% of them seen only once. The sequencing used PBMCs, mostly from graft donor cells, collected 180 days after TCRalphabeta/CD19-depleted stem cell transplant. The source of these receptors is a male patient aged 10 to 17 who had a stem cell transplant for acute myeloid leukemia, so the T cells may come from the graft donor. Both conserved end residues are part of each CDR3. The order of the fields is D gene, J gene, clone size, V gene, CDR3 DNA, CDR3 protein. A D gene is named only where the DNA matches it firmly. Only part of the rows carry a size: once, few, many, or a class if the clone is expanded.

>NA|TRBJ2-1|many|TRBV7-2
TGTGCCAGCAGCTTAGACCCCTACAATGAGCAGTTCTTC
CASSLDPYNEQFF
>TRBD1|TRBJ2-7|many|TRBV27
TGTGCCAGCAGCACCAACCGGGACAGGGGCTACGAGCAGTACTTC
CASSTNRDRGYEQYF
>NA|TRBJ1-6|few|TRBV11-1
TGTGCCAGCAGCCCGGGGGGGGCGAATAATTCACCCCTCCACTTT
CASSPGGANNSPLHF
>TRBD1|TRBJ1-6|NA|TRBV6-1
TGTGCCAGCAGTGTGGGGACAGGGACTTCACCCCTCCACTTT
CASSVGTGTSPLHF
>TRBD2|TRBJ2-1|NA|TRBV7-9
TGTGCCAGGGGCCCCGGGCTAGCGGGAGTGGGTGAGCAGTTCTTC
CARGPGLAGVGEQFF
>NA|TRBJ2-7|many|TRBV18
TGTGCCAGCTCACCGGGATTCGAGCAGTACTTC
CASSPGFEQYF
>NA|TRBJ2-1|many|TRBV27
TGTGCCAGCAGTCCAACGAGGGGCCTCTTCAATGAGCAGTTCTTC
CASSPTRGLFNEQFF
>NA|TRBJ1-1|many|TRBV7-2
TGTGCCAGCAGCTTAGCGCTGAACACTGAAGCTTTCTTT
CASSLALNTEAFF
>TRBD2|TRBJ2-2|medium-sized|TRBV20-1
TGCAGTGCTAGCGGGAGGATCACCGGGGAGCTGTTTTTT
CSASGRITGELFF
>TRBD2|TRBJ2-1|many|TRBV7-9
TGTGCCAGCAGCGCAGGACTAGCGGGAGACTACAATGAGCAGTTCTTC
CASSAGLAGDYNEQFF
>NA|TRBJ2-7|many|TRBV7-9
TGTGCCAGCAGCTCCCCGACGACCCACCCGTACGAGCAGTACTTC
CASSSPTTHPYEQYF
>TRBD1|TRBJ2-7|many|TRBV28
TGTGCCAGCTTGGGACAGGCGAATTCTTACGAGCAGTACTTC
CASLGQANSYEQYF
>TRBD1|TRBJ1-2|many|TRBV7-9
TGTGCCAGCAGCTCGGACAGGGAAGGCTATGGCTACACCTTC
CASSSDREGYGYTF
>NA|TRBJ2-1|many|TRBV20-1
TGCAGTGCGGAAATCGGGACTGATACCAACAATGAGCAGTTCTTC
CSAEIGTDTNNEQFF
>NA|TRBJ2-1|many|TRBV20-1
TGCAGTGCTACCTATGTTAATGAGCAGTTCTTC
CSATYVNEQFF
>TRBD1|TRBJ2-5|many|TRBV5-1
TGCGCCAGCAGCAACCCGGAGACAGGGGGAGTGGTCCGGCAAGAGACCCAGTACTTC
CASSNPETGGVVRQETQYF
>NA|TRBJ1-1|many|TRBV5-1
TGCGCCAGCAGCTCGCGACCTTTGAACACTGAAGCTTTCTTT
CASSSRPLNTEAFF
>TRBD2|TRBJ2-1|many|TRBV6-5
TGTGCCAGCAGTTCCCGGACTAGCGGGGTAAATGAGCAGTTCTTC
CASSSRTSGVNEQFF
>TRBD2|TRBJ2-3|NA|TRBV18
TGTGCCAGCTCACCTAAAAGACTAGCGGGAGGACGAGATACGCAGTATTTT
CASSPKRLAGGRDTQYF
>NA|TRBJ2-3|many|TRBV4-3
TGCGCCAGCAGCCAAGCAGCGGCAGTTAGCACAGATACGCAGTATTTT
CASSQAAAVSTDTQYF
>TRBD2|TRBJ2-3|many|TRBV3-1
TGTGCCTCCGAAGAAGAGGGAGGGACAGATACGCAGTATTTT
CASEEEGGTDTQYF
>TRBD1|TRBJ2-7|many|TRBV27
TGTGCCAGCAGTACAGGGACAGTCGGGTACTACGAGCAGTACTTC
CASSTGTVGYYEQYF
>TRBD2|TRBJ2-1|many|TRBV19
TGTGCCAGTAGAAGAACTAGCGGGACCTACAATGAGCAGTTCTTC
CASRRTSGTYNEQFF
>TRBD2|TRBJ2-5|many|TRBV28
TGTGCCAGCAGTGTAGCGGGAGTGGGTTCAGAGACCCAGTACTTC
CASSVAGVGSETQYF
>NA|TRBJ2-3|many|TRBV18
TGTGCCAGCTCACCTTCCGCCGGGATCACAGATACGCAGTATTTT
CASSPSAGITDTQYF
>NA|TRBJ2-7|medium-sized|TRBV7-2
TGTGCCAGCAGCCCCATGGTGGGGGACGAGCAGTACTTC
CASSPMVGDEQYF
>NA|TRBJ2-2|many|TRBV9
TGTGCCAGCAGCGTAGTGGTCGGCGGAGTTTACCCCGGGGAGCTGTTTTTT
CASSVVVGGVYPGELFF
>TRBD1|TRBJ1-1|many|TRBV2
TGTGCCAGCAGTCTCCAGGGGGAGAGCACTGAAGCTTTCTTT
CASSLQGESTEAFF
>TRBD1|TRBJ1-1|many|TRBV3-1
TGTGCCAGCAGCCAACCAGGGACAGGGGCTGAAGCTTTCTTT
CASSQPGTGAEAFF
>NA|TRBJ2-1|NA|TRBV5-5
TGTGCCATGGGCCCCGGGCTGCTGCGGACCCACAATGAGCAGTTCTTC
CAMGPGLLRTHNEQFF
>NA|TRBJ1-1|many|TRBV10-3
TGTGCCATCAGGCCGACAGGCTCGAACACTGAAGCTTTCTTT
CAIRPTGSNTEAFF
>NA|TRBJ2-1|NA|TRBV7-3
TGTGCCAGCAGCTTAGGGCTACAAAACAATGAGCAGTTCTTC
CASSLGLQNNEQFF
>NA|TRBJ2-5|once|TRBV5-4
TGTGCCAGGGGCCCCGGGGGTAGAAAAGAGACCCAGTACTTC
CARGPGGRKETQYF
>TRBD2|TRBJ2-2|NA|TRBV7-2
TGTGCCAGCAGCGTACTAGCGGGAGGGGTCTCGTCCGGGGAGCTGTTTTTT
CASSVLAGGVSSGELFF
>TRBD2|TRBJ2-5|many|TRBV5-1
TGCGCCAGCAGCCTAGGACTAGCGATTGAGACCCAGTACTTC
CASSLGLAIETQYF
>TRBD2|TRBJ2-5|many|TRBV28
TGTGCCAGCCTAACCTTTTTAGCGGGAGTGGGCGAGACCCAGTACTTC
CASLTFLAGVGETQYF
>NA|TRBJ2-6|many|TRBV20-1
TGCAGTGCTAGGATGAGAACCCTGGGCTCTGGGGCCAACGTCCTGACTTTC
CSARMRTLGSGANVLTF
>NA|TRBJ2-3|many|TRBV5-1
TGCGCCAGCAGCTTGGATAACAGGGCCACAGATACGCAGTATTTT
CASSLDNRATDTQYF
>TRBD1|TRBJ1-2|many|TRBV5-1
TGCGCCAGCAGCCCGAGGGGGCGCGTCTATGGCTACACCTTC
CASSPRGRVYGYTF
>NA|TRBJ2-6|many|TRBV24-1
TGTGCCACCAGTCCAGGGGTCAGGACTGGGGCCAACGTCCTGACTTTC
CATSPGVRTGANVLTF
>NA|TRBJ2-1|few|TRBV7-3
TGTGCCAGCAGCTTGAAGGTAGGGCGGCACGCGGATGAGCAGTTCTTC
CASSLKVGRHADEQFF
>TRBD1|TRBJ2-7|many|TRBV7-7
TGTGCTAGCAGCTTGAGGGACAGAGTCAACGAGCAGTACTTC
CASSLRDRVNEQYF
>NA|TRBJ1-6|many|TRBV7-2
TGTGCCAGCAGCTCGAGGATGGGCCGAGGGGTAGATTCACCCCTCCACTTT
CASSSRMGRGVDSPLHF
>TRBD2|TRBJ2-1|few|TRBV28
TGTGCCACCGAGACCGGGACTAGCCTCTATGAGCAGTTCTTC
CATETGTSLYEQFF
>NA|TRBJ1-4|many|TRBV7-2
TGTGCCAGCAGCTTCCCAGATGAGGGGGAAAAACTGTTTTTT
CASSFPDEGEKLFF
>NA|TRBJ1-3|many|TRBV7-8
TGTGCCAGCAGCTTATTGGGGGCCTCTGGAAACACCATATATTTT
CASSLLGASGNTIYF
>TRBD1|TRBJ1-3|many|TRBV5-1
TGCGCCAGCAAAGAGGTTGGGACAGGGGCCTTCTCTGGAAACACCATATATTTT
CASKEVGTGAFSGNTIYF
>TRBD2|TRBJ2-5|many|TRBV5-1
TGCGCCAGCAGCTTGGCACTAGCGGATTCTACCCAGTACTTC
CASSLALADSTQYF